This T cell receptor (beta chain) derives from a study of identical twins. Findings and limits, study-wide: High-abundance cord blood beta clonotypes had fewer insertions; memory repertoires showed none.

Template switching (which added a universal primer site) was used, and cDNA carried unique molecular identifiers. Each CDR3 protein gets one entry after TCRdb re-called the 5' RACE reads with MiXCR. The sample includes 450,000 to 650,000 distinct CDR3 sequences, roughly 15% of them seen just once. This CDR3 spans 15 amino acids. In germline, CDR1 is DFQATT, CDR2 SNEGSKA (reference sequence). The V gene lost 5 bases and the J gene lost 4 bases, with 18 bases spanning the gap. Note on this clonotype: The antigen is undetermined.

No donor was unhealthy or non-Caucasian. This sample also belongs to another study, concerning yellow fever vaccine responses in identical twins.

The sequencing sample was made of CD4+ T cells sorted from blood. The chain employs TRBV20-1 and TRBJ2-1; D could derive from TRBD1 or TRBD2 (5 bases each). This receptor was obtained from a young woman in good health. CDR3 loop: CSASRDREAYNEQFF. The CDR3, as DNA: TGCAGTGCTTCCCGGGACCGCGAAGCATACAATGAGCAGTTCTTC.